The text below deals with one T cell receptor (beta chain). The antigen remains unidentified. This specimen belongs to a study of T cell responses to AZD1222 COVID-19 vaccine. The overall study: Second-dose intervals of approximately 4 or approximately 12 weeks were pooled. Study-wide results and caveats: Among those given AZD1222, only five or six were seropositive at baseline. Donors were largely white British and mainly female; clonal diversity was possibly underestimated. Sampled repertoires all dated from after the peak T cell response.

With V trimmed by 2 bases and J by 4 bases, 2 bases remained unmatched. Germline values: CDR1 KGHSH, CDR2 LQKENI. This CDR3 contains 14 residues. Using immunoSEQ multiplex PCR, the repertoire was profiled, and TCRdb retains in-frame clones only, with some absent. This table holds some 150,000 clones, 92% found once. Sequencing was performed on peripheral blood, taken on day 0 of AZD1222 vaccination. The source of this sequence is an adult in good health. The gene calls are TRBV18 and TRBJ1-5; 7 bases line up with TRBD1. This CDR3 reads CASSPMDRNQPQHF. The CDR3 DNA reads TGTGCCAGCTCACCAATGGACAGGAATCAGCCCCAGCATTTT.